This TCR beta chain was recovered during a study of shared clonotypes between healthy human individuals. Points from the study as a whole: Investigators expected sequencing depth to affect clonotype sharing among donors.

A remark on this clone: Its specificity is not known.

TCRdb's table, derived via immunoSEQ multiplex PCR, lists solely in-frame clones and lacks some. The sample holds under 1,900,000 clones, roughly 98.5% seen once. This CDR3 contains 16 residues. CDR1 is MNHEY and CDR2 is SMNVEV in the germline V gene (reference sequence). Trimming at V came to 5 bases and at J to 0 bases, leaving 6 bases not matched to a gene. This TCR derives from a man under 40 in good health. The V and J genes are TRBV27 and TRBJ1-5, with 8 positions matching TRBD1. Sequencing was done on a sample of naive CD4+ T cells sorted from blood. Indicated subset: CD45RA+ positively selected. DNA for the CDR3: TGTGCCAGCAGTCCGGGACAGGCCAATAGCAATCAGCCCCAGCATTTT. Translation gives CASSPGQANSNQPQHF.